This T cell receptor beta chain was profiled in a study of blood T cell repertoires in COVID-19. Study context: Samples taken during acute and convalescent COVID-19 were collected in the United States, Italy and Spain. Sample material is recorded as cDNA or gDNA derived from T cells, B-cell-depleted T cells, or PBMCs.

CDR1 is LNHDA, CDR2 SQIVND, per germline (reference sequence). The CDR3 runs 15 residues. With 4 bases removed from V and 3 bases from J, the gap between germline ends came to 15 bases. Authors' processing steps: How many nucleated cells were present was estimated from reference gene primer amplification. Assay used: immunoSEQ multiplex PCR; TCRdb lists only in-frame clones, some missing. V, J and clone size are taken as reported in that table, and D and trimming were inferred from the DNA itself. The data hold about 81,000 clones, with roughly 88% observed a single time. Specimen: peripheral blood. The chain has TRBV19 and TRBJ1-1; weak D call: TRBD1 (6 bases). The receptor was derived from a woman over 75 with acute or convalescent COVID-19. The CDR3 spells CASSTGVLGDTEAFF. The CDR3 region has the DNA TGTGCCAGTAGTACAGGGGTCCTCGGGGACACTGAAGCTTTCTTT.